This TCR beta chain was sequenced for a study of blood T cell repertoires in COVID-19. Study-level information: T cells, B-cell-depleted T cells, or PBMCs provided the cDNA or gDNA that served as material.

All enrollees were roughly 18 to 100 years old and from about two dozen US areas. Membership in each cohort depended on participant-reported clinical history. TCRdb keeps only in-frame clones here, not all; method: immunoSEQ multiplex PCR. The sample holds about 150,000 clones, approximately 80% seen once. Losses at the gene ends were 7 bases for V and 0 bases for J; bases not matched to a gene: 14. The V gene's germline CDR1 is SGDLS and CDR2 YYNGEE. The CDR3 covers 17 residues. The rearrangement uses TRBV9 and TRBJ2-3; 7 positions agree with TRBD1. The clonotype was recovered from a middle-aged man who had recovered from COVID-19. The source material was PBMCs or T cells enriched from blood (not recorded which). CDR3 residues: CASGVLPGTVSTDTQYF. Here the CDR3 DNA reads TGTGCCAGCGGAGTCCTGCCTGGGACAGTTAGCACAGATACGCAGTATTTT.